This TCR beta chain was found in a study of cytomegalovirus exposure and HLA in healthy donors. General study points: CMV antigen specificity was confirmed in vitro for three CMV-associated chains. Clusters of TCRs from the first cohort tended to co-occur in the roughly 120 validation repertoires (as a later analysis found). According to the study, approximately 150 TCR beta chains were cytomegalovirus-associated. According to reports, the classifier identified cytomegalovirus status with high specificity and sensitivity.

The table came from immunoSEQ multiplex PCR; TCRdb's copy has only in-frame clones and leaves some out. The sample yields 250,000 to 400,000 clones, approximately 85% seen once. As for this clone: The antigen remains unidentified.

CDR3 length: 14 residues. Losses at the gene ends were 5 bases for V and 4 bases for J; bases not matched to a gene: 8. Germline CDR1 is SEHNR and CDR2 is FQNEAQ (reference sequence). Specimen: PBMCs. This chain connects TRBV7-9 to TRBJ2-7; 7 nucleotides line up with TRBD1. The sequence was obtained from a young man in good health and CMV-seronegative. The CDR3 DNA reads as TGTGCCAGCAGCCACCGACAGGGCAGGTACGAGCAGTACTTC. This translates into CASSHRQGRYEQYF.